This T cell receptor (beta chain) was identified in a study of T cells in Graves' hyperthyroidism and ophthalmopathy. Overall study results and limits: Through a model of 13 V-J features, ophthalmopathy was separated from stable hyperthyroidism. Onset of ophthalmopathy came a median approximately 6.8 months after the model predicted it.

Template material for amplifying TCR beta CDR3 regions consisted of RNA transcripts. HTBI primers were used for first-round RT-PCR of the TCR CDR3. TCRdb fed the multiplex PCR reads into MiXCR, producing one record per CDR3 protein. The repertoire consists of 650,000 to 800,000 distinct CDR3 sequences, with 45% occurring once and the leading ten covering roughly 7.2%. A remark on this clonotype: What it binds is not known.

Germline CDR1 is SEHNR and CDR2 is FQNEAQ (reference sequence). The CDR3 covers 14 residues. Trimming took 5 bases from V and 7 from J, leaving 14 bases between them. V usage is TRBV7-9 and J usage is TRBJ2-2; D possibly corresponds to TRBD1 (6 bases). The sequenced sample consisted of peripheral blood or thyroid tissue (not recorded which). This clonotype was sampled from an adult man with Graves' disease, either hyperthyroidism or ophthalmopathy (not recorded which). This chain's CDR3 is CASSTGTTGGELFF. The CDR3 nucleotides read TGTGCCAGCAGCACCGGGACAACGGGCGGGGAGCTGTTTTTT.